This section outlines one T cell receptor beta chain sequence together with its context. Its antigen remains unknown. This sample was included in a study of radiation and T cells in renal cell carcinoma. Broader study findings: Top tumor clonotypes rose in blood 2 weeks post-radiation, then contracted. Baseline intratumoral clonotype presence is unknown without pretreatment biopsies.

The germline V gene has CDR1 MDHEN and CDR2 SYDVKM. Trimming cost V 6 bases and J 7 bases; bases outside gene matches: 7. The CDR3 loop spans 14 amino acids. Clones were sequenced by immunoSEQ multiplex PCR, and TCRdb holds only the in-frame ones, with some missing. The sample has 100,000 to 150,000 clones, 85% to 90% seen once. Time point described: blood 2 weeks post-SBRT. Treatment reported: 15 Gy SBRT to primary tumor, nephrectomy 4 weeks later. Blood was sampled at baseline, 2 weeks and 4 weeks after SBRT. The patient's renal cell carcinoma had clear cell pathology. This specimen consisted of blood, obtained from a patient whose treatment included radiotherapy and nephrectomy. This clonotype was obtained from an older woman with renal cell carcinoma. The V gene is TRBV28, the J gene TRBJ2-7; 12 nucleotides agree with TRBD2. In DNA, the CDR3 is TGTGCCAGCAGGACTAGCGGGGGACCTGGGGAGCAGTACTTC. Its translation: CASRTSGGPGEQYF.